What follows describes a single TCR beta chain. Its target is unknown. This entry comes from a study of T cell responses to AZD1222 COVID-19 vaccine. Broader study findings: Donors were largely white British and mainly female; clonal diversity was possibly underestimated. With two AZD1222 doses given, Spike-specific TCR breadth and depth both rose.

The CDR3 is 12 amino acids. Germline loops: CDR1 MNHEY, CDR2 SVGEGT. The V gene lost 3 bases and the J gene lost 5 bases, with 8 bases spanning the gap. Profiling relied on immunoSEQ multiplex PCR, and the TCRdb table lists in-frame clones only, not all of them. The table lists 140,000 to 150,000 clones, about 92% of them singletons. The material was peripheral blood, obtained on day 0 of AZD1222 vaccination. The chain combines TRBV6-2 or TRBV6-3 with TRBJ2-7; D is ambiguous. The TCR comes from an adult in good health. The CDR3 region is CASSYLGHEQYF. CDR3 in DNA: TGTGCCAGCAGTTATCTAGGACACGAGCAGTACTTC.